This T cell receptor beta chain was captured by sequencing in a study of blood T cell repertoires in COVID-19. Study at large: Nucleic acid was either cDNA or gDNA, and it came from T cells, B-cell-depleted T cells, or PBMCs.

CDR3 length: 13 amino acids. The V gene's germline CDR1 is MDHEN and CDR2 SYDVKM. With V trimmed by 7 bases and J by 6 bases, 5 bases remained unmatched. Produced via immunoSEQ multiplex PCR; TCRdb's table is partial and in-frame only. The table lists more than 250,000 clones, around 85% of them singletons. This clone was counted only a few times. Which cohort a participant joined came from the clinical history participants gave. The chain couples TRBV28 to TRBJ2-3, with TRBD2 identical over 9 bases. Sample: PBMCs or T cells enriched from blood (not recorded which). This TCR was sampled from a woman aged 40 to 50 who had recovered from COVID-19. The CDR3: CASIAGVSDTQYF. Here the CDR3 DNA reads TGTGCCAGCATAGCGGGAGTTTCGGATACGCAGTATTTT.